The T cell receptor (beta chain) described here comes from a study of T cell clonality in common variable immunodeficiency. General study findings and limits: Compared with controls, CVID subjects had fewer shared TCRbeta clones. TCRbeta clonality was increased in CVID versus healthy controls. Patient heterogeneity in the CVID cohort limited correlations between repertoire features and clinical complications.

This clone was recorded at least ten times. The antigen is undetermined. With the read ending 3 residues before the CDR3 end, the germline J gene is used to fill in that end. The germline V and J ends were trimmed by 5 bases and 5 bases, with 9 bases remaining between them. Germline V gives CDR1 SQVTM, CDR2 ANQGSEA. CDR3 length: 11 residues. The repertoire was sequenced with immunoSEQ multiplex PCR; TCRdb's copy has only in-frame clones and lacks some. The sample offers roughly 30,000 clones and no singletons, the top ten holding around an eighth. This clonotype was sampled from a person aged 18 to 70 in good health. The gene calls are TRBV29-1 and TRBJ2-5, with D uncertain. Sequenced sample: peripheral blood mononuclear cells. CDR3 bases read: TGCAGCGTTCCTCGGCGGGAGACC. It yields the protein CSVPRRET. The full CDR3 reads CSVPRRETQYF.